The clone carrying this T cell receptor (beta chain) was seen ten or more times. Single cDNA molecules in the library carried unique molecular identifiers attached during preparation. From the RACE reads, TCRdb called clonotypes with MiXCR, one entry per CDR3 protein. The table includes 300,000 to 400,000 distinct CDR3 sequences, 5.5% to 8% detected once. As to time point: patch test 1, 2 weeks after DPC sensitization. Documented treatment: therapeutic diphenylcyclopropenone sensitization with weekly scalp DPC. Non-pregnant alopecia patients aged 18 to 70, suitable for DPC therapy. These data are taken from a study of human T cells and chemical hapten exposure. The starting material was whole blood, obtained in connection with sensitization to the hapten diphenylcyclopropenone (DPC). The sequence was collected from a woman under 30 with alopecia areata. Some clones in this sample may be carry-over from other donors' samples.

The CDR3 loop reads CASRLKGGYTF. The CDR3 bases are TGTGCCAGCAGGTTGAAAGGTGGCTACACCTTC. The chain couples TRBV6-6 to TRBJ1-2; D is undetermined. This CDR3 is built from 11 residues. Germline assignment: CDR1 MNHNY and CDR2 SVGAGI (reference sequence). V was clipped by 6 bases and J by 7 bases, with 9 bases between them.